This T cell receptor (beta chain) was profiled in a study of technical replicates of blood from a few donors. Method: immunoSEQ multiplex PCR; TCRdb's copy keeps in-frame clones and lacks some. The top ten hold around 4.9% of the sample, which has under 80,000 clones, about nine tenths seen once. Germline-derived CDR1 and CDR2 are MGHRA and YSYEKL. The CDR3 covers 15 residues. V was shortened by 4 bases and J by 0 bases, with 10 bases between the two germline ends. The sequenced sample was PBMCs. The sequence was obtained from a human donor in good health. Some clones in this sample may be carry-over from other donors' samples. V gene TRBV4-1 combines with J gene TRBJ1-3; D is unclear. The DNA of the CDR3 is TGCGCCAGCAGCCCCGGAGGGAGCTCTGGAAACACCATATATTTT. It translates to CASSPGGSSGNTIYF.